The T cell receptor (beta chain) described here comes from a study of siplizumab effects on memory and regulatory T cells. Regarding the study as a whole: Apparently key alloresponse contributors, naive T cells also seemed more diverse than memory cells.

TCRdb's table, derived via immunoSEQ multiplex PCR, lists solely in-frame clones and lacks some. The data show about 100,000 clones, roughly 94% seen once. This CDR3 contains 14 residues. The germline CDR1 and CDR2 sequences are SGHRS and YFSETQ. V lost 4 bases, J lost 11 bases, and 18 bases lay in between. For this clone: Its antigen is as yet unknown.

The chain employs TRBV5-1 and TRBJ1-4; D is undetermined. Material for sequencing was non-Treg CD4+ T cells sorted from blood. This receptor was identified in a human donor in good health. The CDR3 DNA sequence: TGCGCCAGCAGCAGGAACAGCGGAGTTAGGAAACTGTTTTTT. Amino acids: CASSRNSGVRKLFF.